The 7 T cell receptor beta chains reported below all come from one sample, sequenced in a study of CD8+ T cells in alopecia areata. Extraction and reverse transcription of RNA yielded cDNA as the sequencing template. TCRdb's copy holds only in-frame clones and misses some; the assay was immunoSEQ multiplex PCR. This repertoire shows about 190,000 clones, 50% to 70% found once; its top ten account for 14% to 15%. This material consisted of CD4+ T cells sorted from blood, taken at week 0. The receptors stem from a human donor with alopecia areata.

The V and J genes are TRBV9 and TRBJ1-1; no clear D gene. This CDR3 has 14 residues. V dropped 1 base and J dropped 4 bases, with 11 bases sitting between them. The germline gives CDR1 SGDLS, CDR2 YYNGEE. CDR3 nucleotide sequence: TGTGCCAGCAGCGTAAAAGGAGAGGGCACTGAAGCTTTCTTT. Translated: CASSVKGEGTEAFF.

The chain is built from TRBV11-2 and TRBJ2-5; weak D call: TRBD2 (6 bases). CDR1 and CDR2 from the germline V gene are SGHAT and FQNNGV. The CDR3 extends over 17 amino acids. Trimming took 0 bases from V and 5 from J, leaving 19 bases between them. CDR3 protein: CASSLEGRGDFRETQYF. The DNA for the CDR3 is TGTGCCAGCAGCTTAGAGGGGCGGGGCGATTTCAGGGAGACCCAGTACTTC.

CDR3 region: CASSEGGLGNSPLHF. For the CDR3, the DNA is TGTGCCAGCAGTGAAGGAGGGTTGGGTAATTCACCCCTCCACTTT. The chain links TRBV25-1 to TRBJ1-6; D remains ambiguous. The V end lost 2 bases, the J end lost 6 bases, and 11 bases lay between the germline ends. CDR1 is MGHDK, CDR2 SYGVNS, per germline. This CDR3 has 15 residues.

This clone turned up a few times. V and J are TRBV19 and TRBJ1-1; no clear D gene. The CDR3 length is 14 residues. Germline CDR1 reads LNHDA; CDR2 reads SQIVND (reference sequence). Trimming stripped 3 bases from V and 0 bases from J, with 8 bases between. CDR3 nucleotides: TGTGCCAGTAGTATCAGAGAAATGAACACTGAAGCTTTCTTT. It translates to CASSIREMNTEAFF.

This clone has only one observation. The V call is TRBV7-2, the J call TRBJ1-4, with 7 bases fitting TRBD1. V trimming: 5 bases; J trimming: 4 bases; junction bases outside the gene matches: 4. The CDR3 runs 14 residues. CDR1 is SGHTA and CDR2 is FQGNSA in the germline V gene. The CDR3 loop is CASSPGGRNEKLFF. DNA for the CDR3: TGTGCCAGCAGCCCAGGGGGGCGTAATGAAAAACTGTTTTTT.

This clone has only a few counts. J is TRBJ1-1 and V is TRBV5-6; D is unresolved. This CDR3 is 11 amino acids long. V lost 3 bases, J lost 1 base, and 1 base lay in between. Germline lookup yields CDR1 SGHDT and CDR2 YYEEEE. The CDR3 DNA is TGTGCCAGCAGCTGGAACACTGAAGCTTTCTTT. It specifies CASSWNTEAFF.

The genes are TRBV6-6 and TRBJ1-5; unclear D gene. Germline assignment: CDR1 MNHNY and CDR2 SVGAGI (reference sequence). The V and J ends lost 6 bases and 0 bases respectively, with 12 bases between them. The CDR3 has 15 residues. CDR3 bases: TGTGCCAGCAGCGATCGACCGAATAGCAATCAGCCCCAGCATTTT. It yields the protein CASSDRPNSNQPQHF.